This entry lists 10 T cell receptor beta chains sequenced from one sample in a study of blood T cell repertoires in COVID-19. The table came from immunoSEQ multiplex PCR; TCRdb's copy has only in-frame clones and leaves some out. This sample has under 130,000 clones; about 75% occur once, and the top ten carry about 5.9%. Sample: peripheral blood. Receptors originate from an elderly man with acute or convalescent COVID-19.

The CDR3 DNA follows: TGTGCCAGCAGCCTATACCCCCCAGGGAAGACCCAGTACTTC. Its protein product is CASSLYPPGKTQYF. The rearrangement uses TRBV5-6 and TRBJ2-5, with D possibly TRBD1 on 5 matching bases. The CDR3 totals 14 residues. Germline V CDR1 and CDR2: SGHDT, YYEEEE. The V end lost 4 bases, the J end lost 6 bases, and 16 bases lay between the germline ends.

Only a few counts were recorded for this clone. The chain uses TRBV11-3 and TRBJ1-2, with no clear D. CDR1 is SGHNT and CDR2 is YENEEA in the germline V gene. This CDR3 comprises 10 residues. Trimming removed 3 bases from V and 10 bases from J, with 6 bases in between. The CDR3 nucleotides read TGTGCCAGCAGCTTCCGTGTCTACACCTTC. It is translated as CASSFRVYTF.

This chain connects TRBV4-3 to TRBJ1-1; D uncertain. CDR1 and CDR2 (germline): LGHNA, YSLEER. Deletions cut 2 bases from V and 0 bases from J, with 4 bases between. The CDR3 extends over 13 amino acids. CDR3 DNA: TGCGCCAGCAGCCAAACAGTGAACACTGAAGCTTTCTTT. It translates to CASSQTVNTEAFF.

The chain has TRBV30 and TRBJ2-3; D gene unclear. There are 11 residues in the CDR3. The germline CDR1 and CDR2 sequences are GTSNPN and SVGIG (reference sequence). The CDR3 bases are TGTGGGGCAGAGAGCACAGATACGCAGTATTTT. Amino acid sequence: CGAESTDTQYF.

The chain joins TRBV21-1 to TRBJ2-3; the table calls TRBD1, which could not be checked here. TRBV21-1 counts as a pseudogene. The CDR3 sequence is 14 residues long. The CDR3 nucleotides read TGTGCCAGCAGCGACCGGGACAACACAGATACGCAGTATTTT. Protein product: CASSDRDNTDTQYF.

CDR3 DNA: TGTGCCAGCTGGCCCCTTGCGGGACAGGTTACAGAGCAGTACTTC. This sequence encodes CASWPLAGQVTEQYF. The chain joins TRBV7-9 to TRBJ2-7; 8 bases are a match to TRBD1. The ends lost 8 bases at V and 7 bases at J; junction bases unmatched: 16. The germline V gene encodes CDR1 SEHNR and CDR2 FQNEAQ (reference sequence). The CDR3 extends over 15 amino acids.

The V and J genes are TRBV18 and TRBJ1-6, with TRBD1 matching over 7 bases. V trimming: 5 bases; J trimming: 5 bases; junction bases outside the gene matches: 3. CDR3 length: 14 amino acids. Germline CDR1 reads KGHSH; CDR2 reads LQKENI. The DNA of the CDR3 is TGTGCCAGCTCATCTCAGGGGGATAATTCACCCCTCCACTTT. Its translation is CASSSQGDNSPLHF.

The chain carries TRBV5-1 and TRBJ2-1, with a weak D call TRBD1 (6 bases). The CDR3 has 14 amino acids. Between the trimmed V and J ends, which lost 0 bases and 6 bases, there was a span of 10 bases. CDR1 and CDR2 (germline): SGHRS, YFSETQ. CDR3 in amino acids: CASSLETGLNEQFF. In DNA form, the CDR3 reads TGCGCCAGCAGCTTGGAAACAGGGCTCAATGAGCAGTTCTTC.

The chain employs TRBV24-1 and TRBJ2-5; 13 nucleotides agree with TRBD2. With V trimmed by 9 bases and J by 5 bases, 2 bases remained unmatched. Germline V gene data show CDR1 as KGHDR and CDR2 as SFDVKD. This CDR3 spans 13 amino acids. In DNA, the CDR3 is TGTGCCACCGGACTAGCGGGAGTTGAGACCCAGTACTTC. Its protein product is CATGLAGVETQYF.

This clone was observed a handful of times. The chain recombines TRBV18 with TRBJ2-1; 7 bases are a match to TRBD2. Germline V gene sequence: CDR1 KGHSH, CDR2 LQKENI. The CDR3 consists of 16 residues. The V segment lost 1 base and the J segment 6 bases; nucleotides outside the gene matches: 9. The CDR3 nucleotides read TGTGCCAGCTCACCACTGGGAGGGCTTACGTTCAATGAGCAGTTCTTC. It is translated as CASSPLGGLTFNEQFF. The entire variable domain, with the rest obtained from reference TRBV18 and TRBJ2-1, is as follows: NAGVMQNPRHLVRRRGQEARLRCSPMKGHSHVYWYRQLPEEGLKFMVYLQKENIIDESGMPKERFSAEFPKEGPSILRIQQVVRGDSAAYFCASSPLGGLTFNEQFFGPGTRLTVL.